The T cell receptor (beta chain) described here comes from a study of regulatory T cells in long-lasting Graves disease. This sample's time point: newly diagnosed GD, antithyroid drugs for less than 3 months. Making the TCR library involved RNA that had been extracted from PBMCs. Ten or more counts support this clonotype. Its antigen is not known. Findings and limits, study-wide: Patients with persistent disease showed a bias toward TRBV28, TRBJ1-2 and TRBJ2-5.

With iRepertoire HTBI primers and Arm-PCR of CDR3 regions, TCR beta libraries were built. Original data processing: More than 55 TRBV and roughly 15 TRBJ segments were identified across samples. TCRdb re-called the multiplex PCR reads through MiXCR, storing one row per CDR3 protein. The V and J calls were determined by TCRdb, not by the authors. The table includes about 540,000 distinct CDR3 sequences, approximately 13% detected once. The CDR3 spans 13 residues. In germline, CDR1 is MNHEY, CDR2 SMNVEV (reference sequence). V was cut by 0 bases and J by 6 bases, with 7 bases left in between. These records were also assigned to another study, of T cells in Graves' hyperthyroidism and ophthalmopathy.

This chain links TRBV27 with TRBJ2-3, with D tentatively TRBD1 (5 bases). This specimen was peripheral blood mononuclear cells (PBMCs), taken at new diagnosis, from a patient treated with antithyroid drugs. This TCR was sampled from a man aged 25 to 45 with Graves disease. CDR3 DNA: TGTGCCAGCAGTTTATCCAGGGTCGATACGCAGTATTTT. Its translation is CASSLSRVDTQYF.